Listed below are T cell receptor beta chains from one sample, sequenced in a study of T cells in Graves' hyperthyroidism and ophthalmopathy. MiXCR was run by TCRdb on the multiplex PCR reads, yielding one entry per CDR3 protein. The data hold 490,000 or so distinct CDR3 sequences, with under 25% observed a single time. Material: blood. These receptors originate from a woman in her 70s with Graves' ophthalmopathy. The CDR3 runs from the conserved cysteine through the conserved F or W. D genes are given only for firm matches. A clone size is listed for some rows: how often the clone was seen (once, few, many), or a class if it is expanded.

TRBV3-1	NA	TRBJ2-3	few	CASSQRPVVDTQYF	TGTGCCAGCAGCCAGCGTCCCGTGGTGGATACGCAGTATTTT
TRBV20-1	TRBD2	TRBJ2-3	NA	CSARDPGRNTDTQYF	TGCAGTGCTAGAGATCCCGGGAGGAACACAGATACGCAGTATTTT
TRBV6-1	TRBD2	TRBJ2-1	NA	CASSYVALAGAYNEQFF	TGTGCCAGCAGTTATGTCGCCCTAGCGGGAGCTTACAATGAGCAGTTCTTC
TRBV7-9	TRBD1	TRBJ1-2	NA	CASSPGDRQDGYTF	TGTGCCAGCAGTCCGGGGGACAGACAGGATGGCTACACCTTC
TRBV10-3	NA	TRBJ2-7	few	CAISQSSYEQYF	TGTGCCATCAGTCAGAGCTCCTACGAGCAGTACTTC
TRBV20-1	NA	TRBJ1-1	many	CSARGNTEAFF	TGCAGTGCTAGAGGCAACACTGAAGCTTTCTTT
TRBV20-1	NA	TRBJ1-2	few	CSASGANYGYTF	TGCAGCGCCTCAGGGGCTAACTATGGCTACACCTTC
TRBV18	NA	TRBJ2-5	NA	CASSPGGWETQYF	TGTGCCAGCTCACCCGGGGGCTGGGAGACCCAGTACTTC
TRBV5-6	TRBD1	TRBJ1-2	NA	CASRSTGEIYGYTF	TGTGCCAGCAGGAGTACAGGGGAAATCTATGGCTACACCTTC
TRBV12-3/TRBV12-4	NA	TRBJ1-3	few	CASGRDGGNTIYF	TGTGCCAGCGGGAGGGACGGCGGAAACACCATATATTTT
TRBV7-2	TRBD2	TRBJ2-7	many	CASSLEGGSTYEQYF	TGTGCCAGCAGCTTAGAGGGCGGGAGCACCTACGAGCAGTACTTC
TRBV15	TRBD1	TRBJ2-4	NA	CATSIRTGGDAKNIQYF	TGTGCCACCAGCATCCGAACAGGGGGCGACGCCAAAAACATTCAGTACTTC
TRBV7-8	NA	TRBJ1-1	NA	CASERGGADTEAFF	TGTGCCAGCGAGAGGGGGGGGGCGGACACTGAAGCTTTCTTT
TRBV6-1	TRBD1	TRBJ2-3	NA	CASRGRGRPDTQYF	TGTGCCAGCAGGGGCAGGGGGCGGCCAGATACGCAGTATTTT
TRBV5-1	TRBD2	TRBJ2-3	NA	CASSVSGAYTDTQYF	TGCGCCAGCAGCGTGAGCGGGGCATACACAGATACGCAGTATTTT
TRBV20-1	TRBD1	TRBJ2-7	NA	CSAGNRGQSYEQYF	TGCAGTGCGGGGAACAGGGGGCAATCCTACGAGCAGTACTTC
TRBV20-1	NA	TRBJ2-5	few	CSARDRVGGETQYF	TGCAGTGCTAGAGATCGGGTGGGCGGAGAGACCCAGTACTTC
TRBV5-1	TRBD2	TRBJ2-5	NA	CASSLLAGEGETQYF	TGCGCCAGCAGCTTACTAGCGGGAGAGGGGGAGACCCAGTACTTC
TRBV2	NA	TRBJ2-7	many	CASSNSYEQYF	TGTGCCAGCAGTAACTCCTACGAGCAGTACTTC
TRBV20-1	NA	TRBJ2-3	few	CSVLEVTDTQYF	TGCAGTGTCCTGGAGGTGACAGATACGCAGTATTTT
TRBV7-3	NA	TRBJ1-1	NA	CASSLFIGAEAFF	TGTGCCAGCAGCCTATTTATCGGGGCTGAAGCTTTCTTT
TRBV20-1	TRBD2	TRBJ2-1	NA	CSAPTGLAGAGEQFF	TGCAGTGCCCCCACGGGACTAGCGGGAGCTGGCGAGCAGTTCTTC
TRBV7-2	TRBD2	TRBJ2-7	few	CASSLAGREFDEQYF	TGTGCCAGCAGCTTAGCGGGGCGGGAGTTCGACGAGCAGTACTTC
TRBV6-1	TRBD2	TRBJ2-1	few	CASSVAGGYNEQFF	TGTGCCAGCAGTGTAGCGGGAGGTTACAATGAGCAGTTCTTC
TRBV28	NA	TRBJ1-6	NA	CASIKNRVSHF	TGTGCCAGCATCAAAAACAGGGTCTCTCACTTT
TRBV20-1	TRBD1	TRBJ1-5	many	CSAPTGANQPQHF	TGCAGTGCGCCAACAGGGGCGAATCAGCCCCAGCATTTT
TRBV4-1	TRBD1	TRBJ1-1	NA	CASSRGTVNTEAFF	TGCGCCAGCAGCCGCGGGACAGTGAACACTGAAGCTTTCTTT
TRBV6-1	TRBD1	TRBJ2-4	few	CASSATGNIQYF	TGTGCCAGCAGTGCGACAGGGAACATTCAGTACTTC
TRBV27	NA	TRBJ2-4	few	CASSSAGGENIQYF	TGTGCCAGCAGTTCCGCCGGCGGGGAAAACATTCAGTACTTC
TRBV12-3/TRBV12-4	TRBD1	TRBJ2-7	many	CASTRDRSSYEQYF	TGTGCCAGCACCCGGGACAGGAGCTCCTACGAGCAGTACTTC
TRBV6-5	TRBD2	TRBJ2-7	NA	CASSYQSGRARSEQYF	TGTGCCAGCAGTTACCAAAGCGGGAGGGCCAGAAGCGAGCAGTACTTC
TRBV29-1	NA	TRBJ2-2	few	CSVQGSIRTGELFF	TGCAGCGTACAAGGGTCTATTAGGACCGGGGAGCTGTTTTTT
TRBV7-6	NA	TRBJ2-1	NA	CASSQTLDWYNEQFF	TGTGCCAGCAGCCAGACTCTAGACTGGTACAATGAGCAGTTCTTC
TRBV19	NA	TRBJ1-1	NA	CASIAMNTEAFF	TGTGCCAGTATCGCGATGAACACTGAAGCTTTCTTT
TRBV30	TRBD1	TRBJ1-2	few	CAWSGFSTGAIYGYTF	TGTGCCTGGAGTGGATTTAGTACAGGGGCCATCTATGGCTACACCTTC
TRBV5-1	NA	TRBJ1-1	many	CASSLGGKNTEAFF	TGTGCCAGCAGCTTAGGGGGTAAAAACACTGAAGCTTTCTTT
TRBV19	NA	TRBJ2-1	NA	CASSIDQGAYNEQFF	TGTGCCAGTAGTATAGACCAGGGAGCCTACAATGAGCAGTTCTTC
TRBV7-2	NA	TRBJ1-5	NA	CASSLNEFQPQHF	TGTGCCAGCAGCTTAAACGAGTTCCAACCCCAGCATTTT
TRBV15	NA	TRBJ2-7	few	CATSRDWTEQYF	TGTGCCACCAGCAGAGATTGGACAGAGCAGTACTTC
TRBV20-1	TRBD1	TRBJ1-2	NA	CSATGQGARASYGYTF	TGCAGTGCAACAGGACAGGGGGCGAGAGCTTCCTATGGCTACACCTTC
TRBV28	NA	TRBJ1-4	NA	CASSKPGTQWEKLFF	TGTGCCAGCAGTAAACCGGGTACCCAATGGGAAAAACTGTTTTTT
TRBV9	NA	TRBJ2-1	few	CASSATADEQFF	TGTGCCAGCAGCGCCACGGCCGATGAGCAGTTCTTC
TRBV19	TRBD2	TRBJ2-1	NA	CASSIRGLAGGRSYNEQFF	TGTGCCAGTAGTATAAGGGGACTAGCGGGAGGACGCTCCTACAATGAGCAGTTCTTC
TRBV6-4	NA	TRBJ1-6	NA	CASSEGLSYNSPLHF	TGTGCCAGCAGCGAAGGGCTCAGCTATAATTCACCCCTCCACTTT
TRBV5-8	TRBD2	TRBJ2-2	few	CASSKSGTSGITGELFF	TGTGCCAGCTCAAAGTCCGGGACTAGCGGGATTACCGGGGAGCTGTTCTTT
TRBV28	NA	TRBJ2-3	many	CASSDEGTQYF	TGTGCCAGCAGCGACGAGGGTACGCAGTATTTT
TRBV5-1	TRBD1	TRBJ2-1	NA	CASSLVQGEYNEQFF	TGCGCCAGCAGCTTGGTCCAGGGGGAGTACAATGAGCAGTTCTTC
TRBV6-2/TRBV6-3	NA	TRBJ1-2	few	CASSYDRGRNYGYTF	TGTGCCAGCAGTTACGACAGAGGGAGAAACTATGGCTACACCTTC
TRBV20-1	TRBD1	TRBJ2-7	NA	CSARQGASEQYF	TGCAGTGCTAGACAGGGGGCGAGCGAGCAGTACTTC
TRBV9	TRBD2	TRBJ2-3	few	CASSVEASGRTADTQYF	TGTGCCAGCAGCGTAGAGGCTAGCGGGAGAACGGCAGATACGCAGTATTTT
TRBV7-2	NA	TRBJ1-1	many	CASSPATGNTEAFF	TGTGCCAGCAGCCCGGCCACAGGGAACACTGAAGCTTTCTTT
TRBV5-5	NA	TRBJ1-1	NA	CASSSLTVLLNTEAFF	TGTGCCAGCAGCTCCCTGACAGTCCTCCTGAACACTGAAGCTTTCTTT
TRBV27	NA	TRBJ2-5	few	CASSLRVGVQETQYF	TGTGCCAGCAGTTTACGGGTTGGGGTTCAAGAGACCCAGTACTTC
TRBV6-1	NA	TRBJ1-1	many	CASSQWTGNTEAFF	TGTGCCAGCAGTCAATGGACTGGGAACACTGAAGCTTTCTTT